A selection of T cell receptor beta chains follows, all from one sample in a study of cytomegalovirus exposure and HLA in healthy donors. Sequencing was performed with immunoSEQ multiplex PCR; in TCRdb, only in-frame clones are kept and a portion is missing. The sample features fewer than 150,000 clones, with 2% to 3% in its top ten. The sequencing sample was made of PBMCs. The receptors here all came from a man aged 35 to 55 in good health and CMV-seronegative. Both conserved end residues are part of each CDR3. The D gene is left open where the match is weak.

>TRBV6-6|TRBJ1-1|-|14
TGTGCCAGCAGCTACAGGGAGGGGGTAACTGAAGCTTTCTTT
CASSYREGVTEAFF
>TRBV7-2|TRBJ2-3|TRBD2|14
TGTGCCAGCAGCACCGGACTAGCTCCCAATACGCAGTATTTT
CASSTGLAPNTQYF
>TRBV5-1|TRBJ1-2|TRBD1|15
TGCGCCAGCAGCCCCCTACAGGGGGAAACTTATGGCTACACCTTC
CASSPLQGETYGYTF
>TRBV7-2|TRBJ1-2|TRBD1|16
TGTGCCAGCAGCTCTCATCACCTCAGGGGGCTGGCTGGCTACACCTTC
CASSSHHLRGLAGYTF
>TRBV5-1|TRBJ1-5|-|13
TGCGCCAGCGGGGATGGACAGTCAGGTTCCCAGCATTTT
CASGDGQSGSQHF
>TRBV15|TRBJ2-7|-|14
TGTGCCACCAGCAGTCTTGGGAGCTCCTACGAGCAGTACTTC
CATSSLGSSYEQYF
>TRBV5-4|TRBJ2-7|TRBD1|15
TGTGCCAGCAGCTTGGGAGACAGGGGATACTACGAGCAGTACTTC
CASSLGDRGYYEQYF
>TRBV28|TRBJ2-7|TRBD2|13
TGTGCCAGCACCAGCGGGGGTCTCTACGAGCAGTACTTC
CASTSGGLYEQYF
>TRBV7-2|TRBJ2-7|TRBD1|18
TGTGCCAGCAGCTTAGTGAGATTCCGAGACAGGGGGATCCACGAGCAGTACTTC
CASSLVRFRDRGIHEQYF
>TRBV9|TRBJ2-1|TRBD2|15
TGTGCCAGCAGCGCCGGGACTAGCGGAGACAATGAGCAGTTCTTC
CASSAGTSGDNEQFF
>TRBV6-5|TRBJ2-2|TRBD1|15
TGTGCCAGCAGTTACTTCGGACAGGGGGCCGGGGAGCTGTTTTTT
CASSYFGQGAGELFF
>TRBV4-3|TRBJ1-3|-|15
TGCGCCAGCAGCCAACAGGGCGAAATTGGAAACACCATATATTTT
CASSQQGEIGNTIYF
>TRBV4-1|TRBJ2-7|-|16
TGCGCCAGCAGCCAAGAGATTTGGCAGGGGATGTACGAGCAGTACTTC
CASSQEIWQGMYEQYF
>TRBV2|TRBJ1-1|TRBD1|13
TGTGCCAGCAAGTACAGGGGGAACACTGAAGCTTTCTTT
CASKYRGNTEAFF
>TRBV11-2|TRBJ1-6|-|17
TGTGCCAGCAGCTTAGATGGGAGGGGATCCTATAATTCACCCCTCCACTTT
CASSLDGRGSYNSPLHF
>TRBV11-1|TRBJ2-7|TRBD1|15
TGTGCCAGCAGCTTAGCGGGACAGGCCTCCTACGAGCAGTACTTC
CASSLAGQASYEQYF
>TRBV4-3|TRBJ2-6|-|16
TGCGCCAGCAGCCAAGAAGACAGCTCTGGGGCCAACGTCCTGACTTTC
CASSQEDSSGANVLTF
>TRBV6-6|TRBJ1-1|TRBD1|14
TGTGCCAGCACCATAGGACAGGGACTTACTGAAGCTTTCTTT
CASTIGQGLTEAFF
>TRBV19|TRBJ1-2|TRBD1|13
TGTGCCAGTAGTGACAGGGTGGGCTATGGCTACACCTTC
CASSDRVGYGYTF
>TRBV6-5|TRBJ2-7|TRBD1|15
TGTGCCAGCAGCATACAGGGGGACACCTCCTACGAGCAGTACTTC
CASSIQGDTSYEQYF
>TRBV6-1|TRBJ1-2|TRBD1|12
TGTGCCAGCAACCAGGGGGCAAATGGCTACACCTTC
CASNQGANGYTF
>TRBV6-1|TRBJ1-6|TRBD1|16
TGTGCCAGCAGTGAACAGCACAGGGGTGTCACATCACCCCTCCACTTT
CASSEQHRGVTSPLHF
>TRBV5-4|TRBJ2-3|-|15
TGTGCCAGCAGCGTCAATACAGGGCTTACAGATACGCAGTATTTT
CASSVNTGLTDTQYF
>TRBV9|TRBJ1-2|-|14
TGTGCCAGCAGCCCAAGCAGGGTTAACTATGGCTACACCTTC
CASSPSRVNYGYTF
>TRBV5-1|TRBJ2-1|TRBD1|16
TGCGCCAGCAGCTCCGGGGCCGGGACAGGGCTCAATGAGCAGTTCTTC
CASSSGAGTGLNEQFF